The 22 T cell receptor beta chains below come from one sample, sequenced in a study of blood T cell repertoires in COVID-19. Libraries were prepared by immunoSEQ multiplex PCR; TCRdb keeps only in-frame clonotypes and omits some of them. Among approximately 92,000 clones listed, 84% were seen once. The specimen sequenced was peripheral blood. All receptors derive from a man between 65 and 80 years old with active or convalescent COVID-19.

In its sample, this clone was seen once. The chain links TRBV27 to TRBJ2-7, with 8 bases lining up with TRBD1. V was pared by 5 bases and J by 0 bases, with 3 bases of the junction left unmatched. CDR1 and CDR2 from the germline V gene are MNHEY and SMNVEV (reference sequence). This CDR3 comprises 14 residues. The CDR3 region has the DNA TGTGCCAGCAGTAGGGACAGGAGCTCCTACGAGCAGTACTTC. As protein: CASSRDRSSYEQYF.

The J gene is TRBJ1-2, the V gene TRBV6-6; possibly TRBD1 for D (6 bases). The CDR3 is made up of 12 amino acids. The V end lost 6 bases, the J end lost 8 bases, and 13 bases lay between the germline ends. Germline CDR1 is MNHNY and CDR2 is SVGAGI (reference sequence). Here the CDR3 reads CASSQGRGGYTF. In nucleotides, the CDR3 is TGTGCCAGCAGCCAAGGCAGGGGAGGCTACACCTTC.

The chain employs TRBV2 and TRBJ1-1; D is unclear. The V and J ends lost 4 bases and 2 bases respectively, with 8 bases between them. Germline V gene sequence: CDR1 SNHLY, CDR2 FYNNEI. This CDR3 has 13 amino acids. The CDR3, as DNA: TGTGCCAGCAGTGTCGAAACTAACACTGAAGCTTTCTTT. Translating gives CASSVETNTEAFF.

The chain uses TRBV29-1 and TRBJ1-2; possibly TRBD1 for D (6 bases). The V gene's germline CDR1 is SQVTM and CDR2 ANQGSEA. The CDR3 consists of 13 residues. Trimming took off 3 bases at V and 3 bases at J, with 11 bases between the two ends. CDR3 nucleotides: TGCAGCGTTGAGGGGGACACCCACTATGGCTACACCTTC. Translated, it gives CSVEGDTHYGYTF.

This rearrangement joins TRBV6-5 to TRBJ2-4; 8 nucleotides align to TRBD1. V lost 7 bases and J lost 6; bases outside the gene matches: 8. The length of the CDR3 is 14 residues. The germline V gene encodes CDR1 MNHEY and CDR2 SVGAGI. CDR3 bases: TGTGCCAGCACCCAGGTACAGGGGGGAAACATTCAGTACTTC. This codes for CASTQVQGGNIQYF.

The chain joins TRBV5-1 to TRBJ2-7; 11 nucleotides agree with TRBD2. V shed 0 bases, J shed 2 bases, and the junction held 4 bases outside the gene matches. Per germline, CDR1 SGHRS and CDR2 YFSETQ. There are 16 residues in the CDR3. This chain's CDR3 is CASSLALTSGAYEQYF. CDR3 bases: TGCGCCAGCAGCTTGGCATTGACTAGCGGGGCCTACGAGCAGTACTTC. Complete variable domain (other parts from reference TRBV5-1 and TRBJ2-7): KAGVTQTPRYLIKTRGQQVTLSCSPISGHRSVSWYQQTPGQGLQFLFEYFSETQRNKGNFPGRFSGRQFSNSRSEMNVSTLELGDSALYLCASSLALTSGAYEQYFGPGTRLTVT.

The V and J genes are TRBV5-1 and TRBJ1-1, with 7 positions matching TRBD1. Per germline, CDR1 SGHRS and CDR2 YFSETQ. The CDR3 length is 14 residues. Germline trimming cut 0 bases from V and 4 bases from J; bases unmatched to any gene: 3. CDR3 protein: CASSLEGAVTEAFF. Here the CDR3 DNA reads TGCGCCAGCAGCTTGGAGGGGGCAGTCACTGAAGCTTTCTTT.

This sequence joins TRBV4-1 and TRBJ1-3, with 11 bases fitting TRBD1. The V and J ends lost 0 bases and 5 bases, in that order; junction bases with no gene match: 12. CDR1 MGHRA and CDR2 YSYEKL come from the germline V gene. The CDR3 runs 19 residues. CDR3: CASSQDSWVGQGDRNTIYF. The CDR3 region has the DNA TGCGCCAGCAGCCAAGATTCCTGGGTGGGACAGGGGGACCGAAACACCATATATTTT.

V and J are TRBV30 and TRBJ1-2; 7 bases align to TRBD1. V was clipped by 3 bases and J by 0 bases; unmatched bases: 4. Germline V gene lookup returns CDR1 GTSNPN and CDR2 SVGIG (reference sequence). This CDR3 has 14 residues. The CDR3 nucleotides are TGTGCCTGGAGGGGGGACAGCGCTAACTATGGCTACACCTTC. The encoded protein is CAWRGDSANYGYTF.

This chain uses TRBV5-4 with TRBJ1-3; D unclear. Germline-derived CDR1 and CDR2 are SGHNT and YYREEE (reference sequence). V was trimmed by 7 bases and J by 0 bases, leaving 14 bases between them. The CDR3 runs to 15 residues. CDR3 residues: CASSEGLNSGNTIYF. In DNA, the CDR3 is TGTGCCAGCTCTGAGGGCCTAAACTCTGGAAACACCATATATTTT.

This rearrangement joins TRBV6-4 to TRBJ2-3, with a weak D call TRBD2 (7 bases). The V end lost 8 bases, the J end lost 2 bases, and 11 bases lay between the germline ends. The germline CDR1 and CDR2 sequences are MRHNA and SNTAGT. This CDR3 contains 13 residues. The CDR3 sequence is CASRGALTDTQYF. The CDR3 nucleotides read TGTGCCAGCCGGGGGGCCCTCACAGATACGCAGTATTTT.

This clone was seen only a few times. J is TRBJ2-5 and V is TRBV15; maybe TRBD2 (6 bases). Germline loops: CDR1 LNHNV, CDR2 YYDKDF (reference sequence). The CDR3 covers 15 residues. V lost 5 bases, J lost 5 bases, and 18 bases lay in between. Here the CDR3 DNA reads TGTGCCACCAGCGTAGAGGGCGGGGTACGGGAGACCCAGTACTTC. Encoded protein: CATSVEGGVRETQYF.

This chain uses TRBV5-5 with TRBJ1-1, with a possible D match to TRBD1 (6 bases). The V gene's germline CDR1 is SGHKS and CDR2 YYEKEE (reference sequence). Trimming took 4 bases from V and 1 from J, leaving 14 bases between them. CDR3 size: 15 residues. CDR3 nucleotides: TGTGCCAGCAGCCTATACTCGACAGGGAACACTGAAGCTTTCTTT. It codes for CASSLYSTGNTEAFF.

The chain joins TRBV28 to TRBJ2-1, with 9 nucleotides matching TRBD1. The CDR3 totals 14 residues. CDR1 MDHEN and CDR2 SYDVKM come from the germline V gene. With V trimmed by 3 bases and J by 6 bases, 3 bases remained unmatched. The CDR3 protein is CASSFGTGINEQFF. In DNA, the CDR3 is TGTGCCAGCAGTTTTGGGACAGGGATCAATGAGCAGTTCTTC.

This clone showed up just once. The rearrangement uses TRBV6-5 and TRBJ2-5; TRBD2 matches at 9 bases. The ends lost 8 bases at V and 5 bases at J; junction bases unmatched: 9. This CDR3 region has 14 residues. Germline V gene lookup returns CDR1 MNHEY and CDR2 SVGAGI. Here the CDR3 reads CASVWRGGLETQYF. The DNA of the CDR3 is TGTGCCAGCGTTTGGCGGGGGGGCTTGGAGACCCAGTACTTC.

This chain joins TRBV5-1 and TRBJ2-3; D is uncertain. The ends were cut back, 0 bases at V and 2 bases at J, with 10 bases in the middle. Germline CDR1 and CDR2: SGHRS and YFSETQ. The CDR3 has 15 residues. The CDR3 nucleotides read TGCGCCAGCAGCTTGGTCGTGCTAGACACAGATACGCAGTATTTT. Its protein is CASSLVVLDTDTQYF.

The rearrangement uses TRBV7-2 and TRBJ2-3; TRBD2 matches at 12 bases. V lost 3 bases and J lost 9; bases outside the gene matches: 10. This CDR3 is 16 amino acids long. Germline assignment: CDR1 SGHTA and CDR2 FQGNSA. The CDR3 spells CASSLAGSSGGATQYF. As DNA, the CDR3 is TGTGCCAGCAGCTTGGCTGGATCTAGCGGGGGGGCAACGCAGTATTTT.

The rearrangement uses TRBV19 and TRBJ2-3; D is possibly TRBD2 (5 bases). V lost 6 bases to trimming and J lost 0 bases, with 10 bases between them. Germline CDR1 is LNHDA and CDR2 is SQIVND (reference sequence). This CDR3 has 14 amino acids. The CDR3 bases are TGTGCCAGTAGCGATGGACTGAGCACAGATACGCAGTATTTT. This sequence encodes CASSDGLSTDTQYF.

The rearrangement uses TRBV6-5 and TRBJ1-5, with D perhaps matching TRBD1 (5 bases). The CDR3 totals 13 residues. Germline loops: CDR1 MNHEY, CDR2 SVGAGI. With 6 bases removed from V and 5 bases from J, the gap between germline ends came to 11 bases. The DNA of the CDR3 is TGTGCCAGCAGCCCGACACAGGATCAGCCCCAGCATTTT. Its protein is CASSPTQDQPQHF.

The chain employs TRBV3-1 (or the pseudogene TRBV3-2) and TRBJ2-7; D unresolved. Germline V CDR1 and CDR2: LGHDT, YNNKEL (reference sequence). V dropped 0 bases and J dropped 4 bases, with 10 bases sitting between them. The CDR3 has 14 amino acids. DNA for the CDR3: TGTGCCAGCAGCCAAGAGTTCCAGTCTTACGAGCAGTACTTC. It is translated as CASSQEFQSYEQYF.

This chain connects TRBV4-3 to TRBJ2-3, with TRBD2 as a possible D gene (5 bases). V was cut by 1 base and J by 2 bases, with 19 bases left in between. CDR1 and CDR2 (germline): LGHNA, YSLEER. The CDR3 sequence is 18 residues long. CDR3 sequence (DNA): TGCGCCAGCAGCCAAGGTTCCCGAGCTAGCATTACCACAGATACGCAGTATTTT. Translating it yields CASSQGSRASITTDTQYF.

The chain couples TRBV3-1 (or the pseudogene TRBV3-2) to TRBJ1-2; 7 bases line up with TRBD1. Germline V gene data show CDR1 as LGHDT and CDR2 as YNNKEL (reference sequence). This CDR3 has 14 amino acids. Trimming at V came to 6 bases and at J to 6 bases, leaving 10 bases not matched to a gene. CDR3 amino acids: CASSYTTGFNGYTF. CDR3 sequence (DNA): TGTGCCAGCAGTTATACGACAGGGTTTAATGGCTACACCTTC.